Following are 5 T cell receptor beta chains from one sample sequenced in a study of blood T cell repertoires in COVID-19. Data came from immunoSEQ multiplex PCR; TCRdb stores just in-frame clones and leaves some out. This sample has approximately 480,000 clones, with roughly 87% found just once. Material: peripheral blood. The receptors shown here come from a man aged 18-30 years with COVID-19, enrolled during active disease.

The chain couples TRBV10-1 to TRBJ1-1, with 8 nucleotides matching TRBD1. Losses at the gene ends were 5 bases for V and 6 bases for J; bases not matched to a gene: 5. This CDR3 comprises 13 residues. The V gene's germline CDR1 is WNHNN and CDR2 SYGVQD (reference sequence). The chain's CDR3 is CASSKTGAPEAFF. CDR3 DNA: TGCGCCAGCAGTAAGACAGGGGCCCCTGAAGCTTTCTTT.

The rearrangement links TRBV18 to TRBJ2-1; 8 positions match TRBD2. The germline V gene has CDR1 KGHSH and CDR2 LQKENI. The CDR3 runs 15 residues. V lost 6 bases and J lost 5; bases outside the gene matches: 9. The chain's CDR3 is CASSPLAGGHNEQFF. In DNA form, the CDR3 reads TGTGCCAGCTCTCCTCTGGCGGGAGGCCACAATGAGCAGTTCTTC.

For the CDR3, the DNA is TGCAGTGCTAGTACTATCCACACCGGGGAGCTGTTTTTT. Its translation is CSASTIHTGELFF. V usage is TRBV20-1 and J usage is TRBJ2-2; no reliable D call. The germline V gene has CDR1 DFQATT and CDR2 SNEGSKA (reference sequence). V lost 3 bases and J lost 3, with 8 bases in between. The CDR3 is 13 residues long.

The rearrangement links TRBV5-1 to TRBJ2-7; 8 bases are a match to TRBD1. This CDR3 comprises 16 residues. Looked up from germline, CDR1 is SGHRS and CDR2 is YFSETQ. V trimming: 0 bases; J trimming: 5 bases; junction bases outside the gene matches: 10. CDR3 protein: CASSLGVSPGGHEQYF. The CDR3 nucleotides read TGCGCCAGCAGCTTGGGCGTGAGCCCAGGGGGCCACGAGCAGTACTTC. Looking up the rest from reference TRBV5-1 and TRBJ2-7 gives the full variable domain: KAGVTQTPRYLIKTRGQQVTLSCSPISGHRSVSWYQQTPGQGLQFLFEYFSETQRNKGNFPGRFSGRQFSNSRSEMNVSTLELGDSALYLCASSLGVSPGGHEQYFGPGTRLTVT.

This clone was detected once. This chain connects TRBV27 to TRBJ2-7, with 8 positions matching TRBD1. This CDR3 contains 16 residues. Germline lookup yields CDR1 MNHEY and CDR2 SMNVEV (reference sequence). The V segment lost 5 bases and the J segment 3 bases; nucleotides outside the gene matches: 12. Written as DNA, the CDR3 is TGTGCCAGCAGTAGCCTGACAGGGGCGCCCGTCTACGAGCAGTACTTC. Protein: CASSSLTGAPVYEQYF.